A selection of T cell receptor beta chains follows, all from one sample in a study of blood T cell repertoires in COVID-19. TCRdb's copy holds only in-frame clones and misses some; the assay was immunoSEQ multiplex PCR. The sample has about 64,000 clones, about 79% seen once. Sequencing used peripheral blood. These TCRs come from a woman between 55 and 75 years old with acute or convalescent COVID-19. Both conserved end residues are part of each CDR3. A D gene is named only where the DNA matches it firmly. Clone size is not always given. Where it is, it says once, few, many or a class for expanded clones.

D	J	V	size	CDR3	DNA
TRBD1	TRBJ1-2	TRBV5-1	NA	CASSLGPTGGYGYTF	TGCGCCAGCAGCTTGGGCCCGACAGGGGGCTATGGCTACACCTTC
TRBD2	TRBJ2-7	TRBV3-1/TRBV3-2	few	CASSQAGGAYEQYF	TGTGCCAGCAGCCAAGCGGGGGGGGCTTACGAGCAGTACTTC
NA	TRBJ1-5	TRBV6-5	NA	CASSQTGQPQHF	TGTGCCAGCAGTCAGACAGGTCAGCCCCAGCATTTT
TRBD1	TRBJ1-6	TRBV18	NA	CASSPSPGQINSPLHF	TGTGCCAGCTCACCAAGCCCGGGACAGATAAATTCACCCCTCCACTTT
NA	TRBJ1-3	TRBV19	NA	CASSTRRISSSGNTIYF	TGTGCCAGTAGTACCCGCAGGATCTCGAGCTCTGGAAACACCATATATTTT
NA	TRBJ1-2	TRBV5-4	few	CASSSGTSWGGYTF	TGTGCCAGCAGCTCAGGGACAAGCTGGGGTGGCTACACCTTC
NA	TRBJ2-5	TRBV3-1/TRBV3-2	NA	CASSQFRGIETQYF	TGTGCCAGCAGCCAATTTAGGGGGATAGAGACCCAGTACTTC
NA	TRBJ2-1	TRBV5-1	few	CASSSRREQFF	TGCGCCAGCAGCTCGAGGCGCGAGCAGTTCTTC
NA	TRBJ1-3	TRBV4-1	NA	CASSQDLSSGNTIYF	TGCGCCAGCAGCCAAGATCTAAGCTCTGGAAACACCATATATTTT
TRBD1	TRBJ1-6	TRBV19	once	CASSSRDSVSF	TGTGCCAGTAGTAGCCGGGACAGCGTCTCCTTT
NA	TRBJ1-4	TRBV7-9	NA	CASSFHRQMGATSNEKLFF	TGTGCCAGCAGCTTCCACAGACAGATGGGGGCAACTTCTAATGAAAAACTGTTTTTT
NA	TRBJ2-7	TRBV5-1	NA	CASSFGGLSYEQYF	TGCGCCAGCAGCTTCGGGGGGCTCTCCTACGAGCAGTACTTC
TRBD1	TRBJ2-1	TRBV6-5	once	CASSLRGSYEQFF	TGTGCCAGCAGTCTCAGGGGGAGCTATGAGCAGTTCTTC
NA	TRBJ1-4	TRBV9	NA	CASSVSGQPNEKLFF	TGTGCCAGCAGCGTATCCGGACAGCCGAATGAAAAACTGTTTTTT
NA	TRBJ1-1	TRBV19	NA	CASSIGGNTEAFF	TGTGCCAGTAGTATCGGGGGGAACACTGAAGCTTTCTTT
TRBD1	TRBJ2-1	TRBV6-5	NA	CASSTGVGEQFF	TGTGCCAGCAGTACAGGGGTCGGTGAGCAGTTCTTC